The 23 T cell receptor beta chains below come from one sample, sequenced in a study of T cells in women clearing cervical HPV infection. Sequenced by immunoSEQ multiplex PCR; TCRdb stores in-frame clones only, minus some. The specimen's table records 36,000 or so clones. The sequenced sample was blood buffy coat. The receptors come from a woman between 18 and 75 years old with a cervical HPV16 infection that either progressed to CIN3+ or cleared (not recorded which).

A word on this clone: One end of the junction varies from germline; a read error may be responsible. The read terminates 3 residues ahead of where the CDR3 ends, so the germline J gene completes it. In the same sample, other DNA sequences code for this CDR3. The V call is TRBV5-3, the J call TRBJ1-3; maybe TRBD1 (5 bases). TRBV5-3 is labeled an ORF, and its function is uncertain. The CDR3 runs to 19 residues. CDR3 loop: CARSLGGVGAGHSGNTIYF. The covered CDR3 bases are TGTGCCAGAAGCTTGGGTGGGGTAGGGGCAGGGCACTCTGGAAACACA.

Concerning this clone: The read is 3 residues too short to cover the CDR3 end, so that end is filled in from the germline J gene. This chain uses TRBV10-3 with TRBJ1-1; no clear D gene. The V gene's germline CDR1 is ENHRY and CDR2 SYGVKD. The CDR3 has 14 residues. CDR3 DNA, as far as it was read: TGTGCCATCAGCCCTTCCGTAGACCGCGGTTCG. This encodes CAISPSVDRGS. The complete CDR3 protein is CAISPSVDRGSAFF.

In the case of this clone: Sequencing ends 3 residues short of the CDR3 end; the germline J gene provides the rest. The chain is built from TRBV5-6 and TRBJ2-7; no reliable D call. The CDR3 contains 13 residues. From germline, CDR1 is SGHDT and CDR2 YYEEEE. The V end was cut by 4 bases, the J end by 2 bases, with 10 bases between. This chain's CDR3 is CASSTSVAYEQYF. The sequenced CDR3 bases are TGTGCCAGCAGCACCAGTGTGGCCTACGAG. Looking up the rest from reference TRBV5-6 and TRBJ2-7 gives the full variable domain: DAGVTQSPTHLIKTRGQQVTLRCSPKSGHDTVSWYQQALGQGPQFIFQYYEEEERQRGNFPDRFSGHQFPNYSSELNVNALLLGDSALYLCASSTSVAYEQYFGPGTRLTVT.

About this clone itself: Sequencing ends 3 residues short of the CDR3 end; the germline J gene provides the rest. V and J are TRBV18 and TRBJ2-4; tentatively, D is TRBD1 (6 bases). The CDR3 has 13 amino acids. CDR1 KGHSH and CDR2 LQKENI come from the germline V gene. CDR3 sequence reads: CASSIDRFGGQYF. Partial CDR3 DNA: TGTGCCAGCTCAATCGACAGGTTCGGTGGT.

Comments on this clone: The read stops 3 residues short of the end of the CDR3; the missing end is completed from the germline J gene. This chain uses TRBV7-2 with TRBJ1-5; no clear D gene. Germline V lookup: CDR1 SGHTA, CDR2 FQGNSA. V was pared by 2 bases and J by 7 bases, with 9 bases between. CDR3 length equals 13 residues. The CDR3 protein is CASSLQSRQPQHF. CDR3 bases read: TGTGCCAGCAGCTTACAATCAAGGCAGCCC.

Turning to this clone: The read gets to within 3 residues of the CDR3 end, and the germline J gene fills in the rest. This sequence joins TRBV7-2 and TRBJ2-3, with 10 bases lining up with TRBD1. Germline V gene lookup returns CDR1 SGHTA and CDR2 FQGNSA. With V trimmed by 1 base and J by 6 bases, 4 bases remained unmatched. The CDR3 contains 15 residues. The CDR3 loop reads CASSLGDRGGDTQYF. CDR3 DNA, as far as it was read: TGTGCCAGCAGCTTAGGGGACAGGGGAGGGGATACG.

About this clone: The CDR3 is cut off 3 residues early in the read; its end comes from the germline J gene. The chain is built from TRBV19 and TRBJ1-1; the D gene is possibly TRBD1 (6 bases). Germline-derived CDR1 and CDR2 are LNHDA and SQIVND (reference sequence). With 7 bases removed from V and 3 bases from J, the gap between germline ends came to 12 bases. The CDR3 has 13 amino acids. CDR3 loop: CASKPTGDTEAFF. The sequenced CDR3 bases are TGTGCCAGTAAGCCGACAGGAGACACTGAA.

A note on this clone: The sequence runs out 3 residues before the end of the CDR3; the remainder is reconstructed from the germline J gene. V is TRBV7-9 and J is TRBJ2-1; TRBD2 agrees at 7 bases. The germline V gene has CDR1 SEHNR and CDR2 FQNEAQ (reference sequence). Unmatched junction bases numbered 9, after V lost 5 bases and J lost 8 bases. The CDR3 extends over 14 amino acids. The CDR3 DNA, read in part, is TGTGCCAGCAGCCTGGTACTAGCGTGGGATGAG. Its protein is CASSLVLAWDE. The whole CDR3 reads CASSLVLAWDEQFF.

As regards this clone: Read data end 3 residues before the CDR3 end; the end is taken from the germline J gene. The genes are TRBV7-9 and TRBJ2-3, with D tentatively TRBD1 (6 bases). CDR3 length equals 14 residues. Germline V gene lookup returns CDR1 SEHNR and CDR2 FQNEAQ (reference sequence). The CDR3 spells CASTKFTGKETQYF. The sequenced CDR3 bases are TGTGCCAGCACCAAATTTACAGGGAAAGAGACG.

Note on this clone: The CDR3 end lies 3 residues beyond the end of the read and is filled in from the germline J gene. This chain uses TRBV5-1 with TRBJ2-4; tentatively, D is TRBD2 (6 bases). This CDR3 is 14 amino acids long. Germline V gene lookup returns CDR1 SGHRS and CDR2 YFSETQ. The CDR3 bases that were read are TGCGCCAGCAGTCGCGAGACTAGTCAAGAGACT. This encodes CASSRETSQET. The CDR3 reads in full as CASSRETSQETQYF.

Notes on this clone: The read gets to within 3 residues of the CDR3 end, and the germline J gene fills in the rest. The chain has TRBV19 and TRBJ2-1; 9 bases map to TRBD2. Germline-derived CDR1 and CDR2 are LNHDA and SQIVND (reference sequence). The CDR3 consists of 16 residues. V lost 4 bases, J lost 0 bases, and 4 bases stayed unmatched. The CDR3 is CASSRAGGISYNEQFF. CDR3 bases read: TGTGCCAGTAGTAGGGCGGGGGGGATCTCCTACAATGAG.

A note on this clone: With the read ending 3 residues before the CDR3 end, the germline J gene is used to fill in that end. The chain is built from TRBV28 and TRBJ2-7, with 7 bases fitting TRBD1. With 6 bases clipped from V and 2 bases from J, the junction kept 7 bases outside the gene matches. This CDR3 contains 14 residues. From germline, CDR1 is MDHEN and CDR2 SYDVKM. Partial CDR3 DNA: TGTGCCAGCAGGGGGACCCAGGGGGCCTACGAG. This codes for CASRGTQGAYE. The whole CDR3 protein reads CASRGTQGAYEQYF.

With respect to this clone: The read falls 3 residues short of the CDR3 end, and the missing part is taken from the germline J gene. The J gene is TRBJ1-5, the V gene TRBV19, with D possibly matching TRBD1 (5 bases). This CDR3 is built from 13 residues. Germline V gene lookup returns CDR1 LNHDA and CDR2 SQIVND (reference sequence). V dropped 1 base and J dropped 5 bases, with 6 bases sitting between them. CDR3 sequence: CASSIGGDQPQHF. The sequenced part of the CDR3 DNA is TGTGCCAGTAGTATAGGGGGGGATCAGCCC.

The CDR3 sequence: CASSHSKEQGARGDYTF. The covered CDR3 bases are TGCGCCAGCAGTCACTCCAAAGAGCAGGGGGCTCGGGGCGAC. V and J are TRBV23-1 and TRBJ1-2, with TRBD1 identical over 8 bases. The read terminates 3 residues ahead of where the CDR3 ends, so the germline J gene completes it. TRBV23-1 has ORF status, its function being uncertain. The CDR3 runs to 17 residues.

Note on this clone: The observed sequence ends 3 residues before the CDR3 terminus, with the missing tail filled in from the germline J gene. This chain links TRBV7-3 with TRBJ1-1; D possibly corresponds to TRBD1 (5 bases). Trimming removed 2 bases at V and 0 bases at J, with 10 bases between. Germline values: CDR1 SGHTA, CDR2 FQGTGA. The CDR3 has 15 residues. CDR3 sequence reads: CASSLQGLVNTEAFF. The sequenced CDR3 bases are TGTGCCAGCAGCTTACAGGGACTGGTGAACACTGAA. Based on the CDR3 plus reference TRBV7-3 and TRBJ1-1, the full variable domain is GAGVSQTPSNKVTEKGKYVELRCDPISGHTALYWYRQSLGQGPEFLIYFQGTGAADDSGLPNDRFFAVRPEGSVSTLKIQRTERGDSAVYLCASSLQGLVNTEAFFGQGTRLTVV.

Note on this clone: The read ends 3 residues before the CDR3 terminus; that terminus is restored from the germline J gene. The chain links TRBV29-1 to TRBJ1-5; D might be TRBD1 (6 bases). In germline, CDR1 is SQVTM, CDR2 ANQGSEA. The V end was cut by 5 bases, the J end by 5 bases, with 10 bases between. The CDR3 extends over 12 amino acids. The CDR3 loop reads CSVSGADQPQHF. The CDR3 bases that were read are TGCAGCGTTTCAGGGGCGGATCAGCCC.

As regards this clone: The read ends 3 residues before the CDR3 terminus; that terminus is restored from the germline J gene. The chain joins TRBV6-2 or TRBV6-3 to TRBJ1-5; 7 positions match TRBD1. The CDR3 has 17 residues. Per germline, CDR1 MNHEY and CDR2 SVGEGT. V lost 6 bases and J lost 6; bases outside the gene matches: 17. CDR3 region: CASSPPLRQGGIQPQHF. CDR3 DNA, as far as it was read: TGTGCCAGCAGCCCGCCGCTGAGACAGGGAGGTATTCAGCCC.

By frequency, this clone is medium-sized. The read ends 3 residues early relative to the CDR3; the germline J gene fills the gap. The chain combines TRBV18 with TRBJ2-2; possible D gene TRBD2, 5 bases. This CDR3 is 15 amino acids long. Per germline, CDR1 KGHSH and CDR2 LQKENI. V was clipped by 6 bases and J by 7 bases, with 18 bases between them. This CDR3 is CASSQVNGGGGELFF. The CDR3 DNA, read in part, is TGTGCCAGCTCGCAAGTTAACGGAGGCGGCGGGGAG.

The CDR3 bases that were read are TGTGCCAGCAGCCAAGGGACAGATTATGGC. It codes for CASSQGTDYG. The CDR3 in full is CASSQGTDYGYTF. This chain links TRBV14 with TRBJ1-2, with a weak D call TRBD1 (6 bases). Sequencing ends 3 residues short of the CDR3 end; the germline J gene provides the rest. The germline V gene encodes CDR1 SGHDN and CDR2 FVKESK. The CDR3 length is 13 residues. V lost 1 base to trimming and J lost 5 bases, with 8 bases between them.

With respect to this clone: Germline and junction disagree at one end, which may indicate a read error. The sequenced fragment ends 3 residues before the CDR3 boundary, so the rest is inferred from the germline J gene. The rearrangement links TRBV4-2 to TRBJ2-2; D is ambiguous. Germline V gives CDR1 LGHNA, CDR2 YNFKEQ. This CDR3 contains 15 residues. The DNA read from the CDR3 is TGCGCCAGCAGCCAAGATATTAGCTGGCCCGGGGAG. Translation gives CASSQDISWPGE. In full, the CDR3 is CASSQDISWPGELFF.

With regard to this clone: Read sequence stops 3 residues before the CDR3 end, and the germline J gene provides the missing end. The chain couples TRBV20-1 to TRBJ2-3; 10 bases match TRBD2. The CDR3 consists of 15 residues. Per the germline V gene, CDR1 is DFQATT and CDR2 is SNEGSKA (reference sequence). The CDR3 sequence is CSARQASGGFGTQYF. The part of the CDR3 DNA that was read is TGCAGTGCTAGGCAGGCTAGCGGGGGCTTCGGGACG.

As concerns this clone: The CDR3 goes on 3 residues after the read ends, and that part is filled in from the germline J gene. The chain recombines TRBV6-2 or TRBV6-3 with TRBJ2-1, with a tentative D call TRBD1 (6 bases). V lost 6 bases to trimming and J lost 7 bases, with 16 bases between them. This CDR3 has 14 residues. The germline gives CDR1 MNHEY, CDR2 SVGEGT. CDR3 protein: CASRRTTGLNEQFF. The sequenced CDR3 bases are TGTGCCAGCAGGCGAACAACAGGGTTGAATGAG.

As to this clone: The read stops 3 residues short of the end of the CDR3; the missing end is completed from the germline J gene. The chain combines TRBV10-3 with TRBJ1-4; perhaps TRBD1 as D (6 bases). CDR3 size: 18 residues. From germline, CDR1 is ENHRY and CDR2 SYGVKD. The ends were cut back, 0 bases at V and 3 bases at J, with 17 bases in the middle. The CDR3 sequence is CAISESQQGIAPNEKLFF. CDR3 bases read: TGTGCCATCAGTGAGTCTCAACAGGGAATCGCGCCTAATGAAAAA.